This record covers a single T cell receptor (beta chain). Its cognate antigen is unknown. The data are from a study of T cell responses to AZD1222 COVID-19 vaccine. Study findings and constraints: The donors showed a predominance of white British ancestry and of females, with possible underestimation of clonal diversity.

The table came from immunoSEQ multiplex PCR; TCRdb's copy has only in-frame clones and leaves some out. The repertoire has approximately 200,000 clones, approximately 94% of them found once; the top ten carry over 1.5%. The CDR3 is 16 amino acids. From germline, CDR1 is ENHRY and CDR2 SYGVKD. The V end was cut by 0 bases, the J end by 2 bases, with 13 bases between. The sequence was collected from an adult who received the MenACWY meningococcal vaccine as a control. Here the sequenced sample was peripheral blood, taken 28 days after the second dose of the MenACWY control vaccine. The genes are TRBV10-3 and TRBJ1-1; D is perhaps TRBD1 (6 bases). The CDR3 sequence: CAISESKGGINTEAFF. The CDR3 region has the DNA TGTGCCATCAGTGAGTCCAAGGGGGGGATTAACACTGAAGCTTTCTTT.